Shown below are 24 T cell receptor beta chains from a single sample sequenced in a study of OX40 agonist ivuxolimab in advanced cancers. Some clones are missing from TCRdb's copy, which holds only in-frame ones; the method was immunoSEQ multiplex PCR. The repertoire has approximately 17,000 clones, approximately 83% of them found once; the top ten carry 35% to 50%. Sequencing used CD4+ or CD8+ T cells sorted from blood, obtained in a trial of the OX40 agonist ivuxolimab. These receptors all come from an adult with an advanced solid tumor such as melanoma, head and neck, liver or kidney cancer.

The chain recombines TRBV21-1 with TRBJ2-1; TRBD2 is the table's D call and was not checked against the DNA. TRBV21-1 is tagged as a pseudogene. The CDR3 length is 16 residues. In DNA, the CDR3 is TGTGCCAGCAGCCCCTGGGGGGTAGCGGGGAGCCTTAGGAAGTTCTTC. The encoded protein is CASSPWGVAGSLRKFF.

The CDR3 protein is CASSLVPEHPEAFF. The CDR3 nucleotides are TGTGCCAGCAGCTTAGTCCCCGAACATCCTGAAGCTTTCTTT. The rearrangement joins TRBV7-9 to TRBJ1-1; D unresolved. V dropped 1 base and J dropped 6 bases, with 12 bases sitting between them. Germline V gene sequence: CDR1 SEHNR, CDR2 FQNEAQ (reference sequence). This CDR3 has 14 amino acids.

On this clone itself: With a far larger clone one base away, a read error is the likely cause. Other DNA sequences in this specimen translate into the identical CDR3. The chain employs TRBV7-9 and TRBJ2-2; 8 nucleotides line up with TRBD1. V lost 4 bases to trimming and J lost 8 bases; unmatched junction nucleotides: 18. CDR3 length: 18 residues. The V gene's germline CDR1 is SEHNR and CDR2 FQNEAQ (reference sequence). The CDR3 spells CASSSSGGAAGLTGELFF. CDR3 in DNA: TGTGCCAGCAGCTCTTCAGGGGGCGCAGCGGGTTTAACGGGGGAGCTGTTTTTT.

V is TRBV27 and J is TRBJ2-3; D is ambiguous. V lost 2 bases, J lost 9 bases, and 12 bases lay in between. CDR1 is MNHEY and CDR2 is SMNVEV in the germline V gene (reference sequence). This CDR3 has 13 amino acids. The CDR3, as DNA: TGTGCCAGCAGTTTACTCGACCTTGGGACGCAGTATTTT. This codes for CASSLLDLGTQYF.

The chain employs TRBV19 and TRBJ1-2, with unresolved D. V was clipped by 0 bases and J by 7 bases, with 6 bases between them. The CDR3 extends over 12 amino acids. The germline gives CDR1 LNHDA, CDR2 SQIVND (reference sequence). The CDR3 DNA is TGTGCCAGTAGTATAGAGCGCTTTGGCTACACCTTC. Amino acid sequence: CASSIERFGYTF. Full variable domain (remainder filled in from reference TRBV19 and TRBJ1-2): DGGITQSPKYLFRKEGQNVTLSCEQNLNHDAMYWYRQDPGQGLRLIYYSQIVNDFQKGDIAEGYSVSREKKESFPLTVTSAQKNPTAFYLCASSIERFGYTFGSGTRLTVV.

The rearrangement uses TRBV19 and TRBJ2-4, with 11 bases lining up with TRBD1. The CDR3 has 15 amino acids. In germline, CDR1 is LNHDA, CDR2 SQIVND (reference sequence). The ends lost 3 bases at V and 10 bases at J; junction bases unmatched: 8. CDR3 region: CASSMLGQGAQIQYF. CDR3 DNA sequence: TGTGCCAGTAGTATGCTAGGACAGGGGGCGCAAATTCAGTACTTC.

By sample share, this clone is medium-sized. The chain employs TRBV6-6 and TRBJ2-1; D perhaps matches TRBD2 (6 bases). The V end was cut by 0 bases, the J end by 10 bases, with 7 bases between. This CDR3 has 12 residues. Per the germline V gene, CDR1 is MNHNY and CDR2 is SVGAGI (reference sequence). Here the CDR3 DNA reads TGTGCCAGCAGTTACTCCCGGGGGGAGCAGTTCTTC. Its translation: CASSYSRGEQFF.

The V gene is TRBV5-1, the J gene TRBJ2-7; 9 bases are shared with TRBD2. Germline values: CDR1 SGHRS, CDR2 YFSETQ. The CDR3 sequence is 15 residues long. Germline trimming cut 4 bases from V and 3 bases from J; bases unmatched to any gene: 8. CDR3 coding DNA: TGCGCCAGCAGCGCCCGACTAGCGGTGGACTACGAGCAGTACTTC. Its protein is CASSARLAVDYEQYF.

This clone was counted a few times. The V and J genes are TRBV10-2 and TRBJ2-1; a possible D gene is TRBD2 (5 bases). CDR1 WSHSY and CDR2 SAAADI come from the germline V gene. The CDR3 is 14 residues long. The V gene lost 3 bases and the J gene lost 7 bases, with 13 bases spanning the gap. CDR3 amino acids: CASSDVAWYNEQFF. The DNA of the CDR3 is TGCGCCAGCAGTGATGTAGCGTGGTATAATGAGCAGTTCTTC.

This chain uses TRBV29-1 with TRBJ1-2, with a tentative D call TRBD1 (6 bases). This CDR3 has 15 residues. Looked up from germline, CDR1 is SQVTM and CDR2 is ANQGSEA. V lost 0 bases, J lost 5 bases, and 16 bases lay in between. The CDR3 is CSVEELFGTKYGYTF. CDR3 sequence (DNA): TGCAGCGTTGAAGAACTTTTCGGGACAAAGTATGGCTACACCTTC.

The J gene is TRBJ1-4, the V gene TRBV13, with 7 bases fitting TRBD1. Trimming cost V 5 bases and J 6 bases; bases outside gene matches: 9. Germline CDR1 and CDR2: PRHDT and FYEKMQ (reference sequence). CDR3 length: 15 amino acids. DNA for the CDR3: TGTGCCAGCAGCGCCCGACAGGGCTCTGATGAAAAACTGTTTTTT. This gives the protein CASSARQGSDEKLFF.

The rearrangement joins TRBV7-9 to TRBJ1-2, with D tentatively TRBD1 (5 bases). The CDR3 extends over 14 amino acids. Per germline, CDR1 SEHNR and CDR2 FQNEAQ (reference sequence). V shed 3 bases and J shed 5 bases, with 13 bases lying between them. The CDR3 here is CASSLGDGKYGYTF. The DNA of the CDR3 is TGTGCCAGCAGCTTGGGGGATGGGAAGTATGGCTACACCTTC.

The chain employs TRBV4-1 and TRBJ1-3, with 7 bases matching TRBD1. Germline CDR1 MGHRA, CDR2 YSYEKL. The CDR3 is 14 amino acids. The junction had 11 bases not matched to a gene; V was cut back by 5 bases and J by 10 bases. The CDR3 region is CASSSRQGEGTIYF. The CDR3 DNA reads TGCGCCAGCAGCTCCCGACAGGGAGAAGGGACCATATATTTT.

The chain employs TRBV7-9 and TRBJ2-3; the D is unclear. V lost 5 bases, J lost 0 bases, and 9 bases lay in between. Germline assignment: CDR1 SEHNR and CDR2 FQNEAQ (reference sequence). The CDR3 runs 14 residues. The CDR3, as DNA: TGTGCCAGCAGCAACCGGTATAGCACAGATACGCAGTATTTT. It codes for CASSNRYSTDTQYF.

This chain joins TRBV4-1 and TRBJ2-2; D is ambiguous. Trimming removed 1 base from V and 6 bases from J, with 12 bases in between. This CDR3 has 15 residues. Per germline, CDR1 MGHRA and CDR2 YSYEKL. In DNA form, the CDR3 reads TGCGCCAGCAGCCAAGGTGTTTCCGGATCCGGGGAGCTGTTTTTT. It translates to CASSQGVSGSGELFF.

The chain employs TRBV5-1 and TRBJ2-7; possible D gene TRBD2, 7 bases. The CDR3 has 13 residues. Looked up from germline, CDR1 is SGHRS and CDR2 is YFSETQ. With 4 bases removed from V and 4 bases from J, the gap between germline ends came to 12 bases. The CDR3 DNA is TGCGCCAGCAGCCCGGGGGGCAGGTACGAGCAGTACTTC. Amino acids: CASSPGGRYEQYF. Full variable domain (outside the CDR3, taken from reference TRBV5-1 and TRBJ2-7): KAGVTQTPRYLIKTRGQQVTLSCSPISGHRSVSWYQQTPGQGLQFLFEYFSETQRNKGNFPGRFSGRQFSNSRSEMNVSTLELGDSALYLCASSPGGRYEQYFGPGTRLTVT.

J is TRBJ1-2 and V is TRBV27; D is perhaps TRBD1 (6 bases). Trimming removed 4 bases from V and 6 bases from J, with 21 bases in between. Germline CDR1 and CDR2: MNHEY and SMNVEV (reference sequence). The CDR3 is 16 residues long. The CDR3 DNA follows: TGTGCCAGCAGTTATGAACAGGGCTCGTGGATGGATGGCTACACCTTC. It is translated as CASSYEQGSWMDGYTF.

The V gene is TRBV11-1, the J gene TRBJ2-7, with 7 nucleotides matching TRBD1. CDR1 is SGHAT and CDR2 is FQDESV in the germline V gene (reference sequence). V lost 1 base and J lost 0; bases outside the gene matches: 6. CDR3 size: 16 residues. CDR3 coding DNA: TGTGCCAGCAGCTTAGGGCTCGGGACAGTCTCCTACGAGCAGTACTTC. It translates to CASSLGLGTVSYEQYF.

The chain employs TRBV4-2 and TRBJ2-6; possibly TRBD1 for D (6 bases). V was clipped by 0 bases and J by 0 bases, with 9 bases between them. CDR3 length: 17 residues. Germline-derived CDR1 and CDR2 are LGHNA and YNFKEQ. CDR3 region: CASSQDPRGSGANVLTF. DNA for the CDR3: TGTGCCAGCAGCCAAGATCCCAGGGGCTCTGGGGCCAACGTCCTGACTTTC.

The rearrangement links TRBV5-1 to TRBJ1-1, with D maybe TRBD1 (5 bases). From germline, CDR1 is SGHRS and CDR2 YFSETQ. Trimming shortened V by 0 bases and J by 4 bases, and 16 bases separated the two germline ends. The CDR3 has 16 residues. The DNA of the CDR3 is TGCGCCAGCAGCTTGGTTCTTGGACGAGGGGCCACTGAAGCTTTCTTT. It encodes CASSLVLGRGATEAFF.

The chain carries TRBV5-8 and TRBJ2-5, with D maybe TRBD1 (6 bases). There are 14 residues in the CDR3. Trimming took off 0 bases at V and 4 bases at J, with 10 bases between the two ends. CDR1 is SGHTS and CDR2 is YDEGEE in the germline V gene. The CDR3 DNA follows: TGTGCCAGCAGCTTGGCGGACAGTCTAGAGACCCAGTACTTC. This gives the protein CASSLADSLETQYF.

The chain links TRBV28 to TRBJ1-4; no clear D. From germline, CDR1 is MDHEN and CDR2 SYDVKM. V shed 8 bases and J shed 0 bases, with 13 bases lying between them. This CDR3 comprises 15 residues. The CDR3 DNA sequence: TGTGCCAGCGGAACTGGCGTGACAACTAATGAAAAACTGTTTTTT. Its protein is CASGTGVTTNEKLFF.

This sequence joins TRBV6-6 and TRBJ2-7, with D unresolved. CDR1 and CDR2 (germline): MNHNY, SVGAGI (reference sequence). This CDR3 is built from 14 residues. With 5 bases removed from V and 6 bases from J, the gap between germline ends came to 17 bases. CDR3 residues: CASSPSNEAGEQYF. CDR3 bases: TGTGCCAGCAGTCCATCGAATGAAGCAGGCGAGCAGTACTTC.

A single count supports this clone. The V gene is TRBV9, the J gene TRBJ2-7; TRBD2 matches at 7 bases. This CDR3 has 15 residues. The junction had 13 bases not matched to a gene; V was cut back by 4 bases and J by 6 bases. CDR1 is SGDLS, CDR2 YYNGEE, per germline. CDR3 amino acids: CASSPAGSGLLEQYF. The CDR3 bases are TGTGCCAGCAGCCCCGCGGGTAGCGGGCTGCTCGAGCAGTACTTC.